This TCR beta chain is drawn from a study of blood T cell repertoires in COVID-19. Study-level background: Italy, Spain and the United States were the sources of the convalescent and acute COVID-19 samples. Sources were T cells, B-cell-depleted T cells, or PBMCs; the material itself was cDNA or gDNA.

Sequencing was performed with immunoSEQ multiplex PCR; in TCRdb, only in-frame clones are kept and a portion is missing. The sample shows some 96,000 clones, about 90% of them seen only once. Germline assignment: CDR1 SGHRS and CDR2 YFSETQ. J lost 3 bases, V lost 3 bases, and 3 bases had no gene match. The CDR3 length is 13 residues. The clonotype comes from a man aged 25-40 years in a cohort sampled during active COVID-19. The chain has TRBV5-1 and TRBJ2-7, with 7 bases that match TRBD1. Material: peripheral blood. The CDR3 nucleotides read TGCGCCAGCAGCTCGGGACAGCTCTACGAGCAGTACTTC. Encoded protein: CASSSGQLYEQYF.